This passage covers 26 T cell receptor beta chains from one sample sequenced in a study of blood T cell repertoires in COVID-19. Repertoires were generated with immunoSEQ multiplex PCR, while TCRdb's copy carries only in-frame clones and drops some. The sample contains under 300,000 clones, around 80% of which appear only once. Sequences were obtained from peripheral blood. These TCRs come from a woman between 35 and 50 years old with active or convalescent COVID-19.

This chain joins TRBV21-1 and TRBJ1-4; no check of the table's D call, TRBD1, against the DNA was made. TRBV21-1 is designated a pseudogene. The CDR3 totals 18 residues. Here the CDR3 DNA reads TGTGCCAGCACCGCCTGGGGGAGGACAGGGGACGGTAATGAAAAACTGTTTTTT. It specifies CASTAWGRTGDGNEKLFF.

This clone was seen just once. This chain uses TRBV5-4 with TRBJ1-2; no reliable D call. V lost 0 bases and J 0 bases, leaving 9 bases between the germline ends. The CDR3 length is 15 residues. Per the germline V gene, CDR1 is SGHNT and CDR2 is YYREEE (reference sequence). The CDR3: CASSLDVGANYGYTF. The CDR3 DNA reads TGTGCCAGCAGCTTGGATGTGGGAGCTAACTATGGCTACACCTTC.

This sequence joins TRBV5-1 and TRBJ2-1; a weak D match, TRBD2 (6 bases). Germline CDR1 reads SGHRS; CDR2 reads YFSETQ. V was trimmed by 0 bases and J by 0 bases, leaving 10 bases between them. The CDR3 is 16 amino acids. The CDR3 DNA is TGCGCCAGCAGCTTGGGGACTACTAGCTCCTACAATGAGCAGTTCTTC. Translation gives CASSLGTTSSYNEQFF.

The rearrangement links TRBV19 to TRBJ2-3, with D perhaps matching TRBD1 (6 bases). V was trimmed by 3 bases and J by 4 bases, leaving 14 bases between them. Germline values: CDR1 LNHDA, CDR2 SQIVND (reference sequence). CDR3 length: 15 amino acids. CDR3 nucleotides: TGTGCCAGTAGTATGCAGGGGCTTACCCCAGATACGCAGTATTTT. Its protein product is CASSMQGLTPDTQYF.

The rearrangement uses TRBV5-6 and TRBJ1-6; TRBD1 matches at 7 bases. Germline V gene lookup returns CDR1 SGHDT and CDR2 YYEEEE. Trimming cost V 5 bases and J 3 bases; bases outside gene matches: 11. The CDR3 contains 17 residues. CDR3 sequence (DNA): TGTGCCAGCAGTCACCAGGACAGGTCTTTCTATAATTCACCCCTCCACTTT. Translated, it gives CASSHQDRSFYNSPLHF.

The genes are TRBV5-1 and TRBJ1-5; TRBD1 matches 7 bases. With 0 bases clipped from V and 6 bases from J, the junction kept 0 bases outside the gene matches. The CDR3 spans 13 residues. The germline V gene has CDR1 SGHRS and CDR2 YFSETQ. CDR3 loop: CASSLDRGQPQHF. CDR3 in DNA: TGCGCCAGCAGCTTGGACAGGGGTCAGCCCCAGCATTTT.

This chain uses TRBV28 with TRBJ1-2; 8 bases align to TRBD1. The CDR3 has 15 residues. Germline-derived CDR1 and CDR2 are MDHEN and SYDVKM. The junction had 7 bases not matched to a gene; V was cut back by 3 bases and J by 4 bases. DNA of the CDR3: TGTGCCAGCAGTTTGTCCAGGGGGCCGGCCTATGGCTACACCTTC. Protein: CASSLSRGPAYGYTF.

This clone was counted once. The V and J genes are TRBV30 and TRBJ2-5, with 8 bases that match TRBD1. Germline V gene lookup returns CDR1 GTSNPN and CDR2 SVGIG (reference sequence). CDR3 length: 11 amino acids. Trimming at V came to 5 bases and at J to 4 bases, leaving 0 bases not matched to a gene. DNA of the CDR3: TGTGCCTGGGACAGGGGAGAGACCCAGTACTTC. Its translation: CAWDRGETQYF.

The CDR3: CASSYMDRGIQYF. The CDR3 DNA reads TGTGCCAGCAGTTACATGGACAGGGGCATTCAGTACTTC. The rearrangement links TRBV6-5 to TRBJ2-4, with 9 bases aligning to TRBD1. Per germline, CDR1 MNHEY and CDR2 SVGAGI. CDR3 length: 13 residues. V lost 2 bases, J lost 9 bases, and 2 bases stayed unmatched.

This chain links TRBV6-1 with TRBJ1-5; D is unclear. The CDR3 totals 14 residues. Trimming took off 1 base at V and 11 bases at J, with 15 bases between the two ends. CDR1 and CDR2 (germline): MNHNS, SASEGT. CDR3 nucleotide sequence: TGTGCCAGCAGTGAAGAAAGAACAACCGTATCCCAGCATTTT. It translates to CASSEERTTVSQHF.

The chain is built from TRBV7-2 and TRBJ2-3, with D perhaps matching TRBD2 (6 bases). Looked up from germline, CDR1 is SGHTA and CDR2 is FQGNSA. The CDR3 has 16 amino acids. The ends were cut back, 2 bases at V and 3 bases at J, with 15 bases in the middle. This CDR3 reads CASSLFGGVNTDTQYF. In DNA, the CDR3 is TGTGCCAGCAGCTTATTCGGGGGTGTTAATACAGATACGCAGTATTTT.

The chain links TRBV10-3 to TRBJ2-3, with D possibly matching TRBD2 (5 bases). Germline V gives CDR1 ENHRY, CDR2 SYGVKD. The germline V and J ends were trimmed by 3 bases and 1 base, with 14 bases remaining between them. CDR3 length: 16 residues. The CDR3 DNA reads as TGTGCCATCAGTGACTCTCGGGGTAGCGGCACAGATACGCAGTATTTT. This translates into CAISDSRGSGTDTQYF.

This clone has only a few counts. V and J are TRBV6-4 and TRBJ2-1, with 7 bases fitting TRBD1. CDR3 length: 15 amino acids. The V segment lost 5 bases and the J segment 0 bases; nucleotides outside the gene matches: 4. Germline loops: CDR1 MRHNA, CDR2 SNTAGT. CDR3 sequence: CASSTGTASYNEQFF. The CDR3 DNA follows: TGTGCCAGCAGTACCGGGACAGCCTCCTACAATGAGCAGTTCTTC.

V gene TRBV6-5 combines with J gene TRBJ2-5, with TRBD1 matching over 7 bases. CDR3 length equals 15 residues. CDR1 MNHEY and CDR2 SVGAGI come from the germline V gene. J was trimmed by 5 bases and V by 6 bases; bases with no gene match: 12. The CDR3 bases are TGTGCCAGCAGGAACTTCCGGGACAGCAGGGAGACCCAGTACTTC. As protein: CASRNFRDSRETQYF.

This clone was counted only a few times. This chain joins TRBV28 and TRBJ1-4; no firm D call. Trimming pared 6 bases from V and 5 bases from J, leaving 13 bases between. CDR1 and CDR2 (germline): MDHEN, SYDVKM. The CDR3 runs 14 residues. CDR3 loop: CASSFIGVNEKLFF. The CDR3 DNA reads as TGTGCCAGCAGCTTCATCGGGGTGAATGAAAAACTGTTTTTT. The variable domain in full, completed from reference TRBV28 and TRBJ1-4, reads DVKVTQSSRYLVKRTGEKVFLECVQDMDHENMFWYRQDPGLGLRLIYFSYDVKMKEKGDIPEGYSVSREKKERFSLILESASTNQTSMYLCASSFIGVNEKLFFGSGTQLSVL.

The chain couples TRBV5-1 to TRBJ2-2; 9 nucleotides align to TRBD1. The CDR3 loop spans 15 amino acids. J lost 4 bases, V lost 3 bases, and 4 bases had no gene match. Germline V lookup: CDR1 SGHRS, CDR2 YFSETQ. The CDR3 is CASSSGTGPTGELFF. Written as DNA, the CDR3 is TGCGCCAGCAGCTCCGGGACAGGGCCCACCGGGGAGCTGTTTTTT.

This clone came up once. The CDR3 here is CASSPGQGAQNEKLFF. As DNA, the CDR3 is TGCGCCAGCAGCCCTGGGCAGGGGGCGCAGAATGAAAAACTGTTTTTT. The chain recombines TRBV4-1 with TRBJ1-4; 8 bases fit TRBD1. The V gene end was trimmed by 4 bases and the J gene end by 5 bases; junction bases not matched to a gene: 9. Germline V lookup: CDR1 MGHRA, CDR2 YSYEKL. This CDR3 spans 16 amino acids.

A single count supports this clone. The chain carries TRBV2 and TRBJ1-5; D is uncertain. The CDR3 runs to 14 residues. Trimming shortened V by 4 bases and J by 0 bases, and 7 bases separated the two germline ends. The V gene's germline CDR1 is SNHLY and CDR2 FYNNEI. The DNA of the CDR3 is TGTGCCAGCAGTGGTATAATTAGCAATCAGCCCCAGCATTTT. Translating it yields CASSGIISNQPQHF. Using reference TRBV2 and TRBJ1-5 for the parts outside the CDR3, the full variable domain is EPEVTQTPSHQVTQMGQEVILRCVPISNHLYFYWYRQILGQKVEFLVSFYNNEISEKSEIFDDQFSVERPDGSNFTLKIRSTKLEDSAMYFCASSGIISNQPQHFGDGTRLSIL.

The chain employs TRBV21-1 and TRBJ2-7; the D call TRBD1 from the table was never checked on the DNA. TRBV21-1 represents a pseudogene. The CDR3 consists of 14 residues. CDR3 nucleotide sequence: TGTGCCAGCAGCGGCCGGGACAGGGGCTACGAGCAGTACGTC. Protein product: CASSGRDRGYEQYV.

The rearrangement uses TRBV6-6 and TRBJ1-5; TRBD1 agrees at 7 bases. CDR1 and CDR2 from the germline V gene are MNHNY and SVGAGI (reference sequence). V lost 6 bases to trimming and J lost 2 bases; unmatched junction nucleotides: 10. The CDR3 is 16 amino acids. CDR3 sequence (DNA): TGTGCCAGCAGAGGAAGACAGGGCGGTGGCAATCAGCCCCAGCATTTT. Residues: CASRGRQGGGNQPQHF.

The chain joins TRBV3-1 (or the pseudogene TRBV3-2) to TRBJ1-2; the D gene is possibly TRBD1 (5 bases). The CDR3 totals 13 residues. Germline V gives CDR1 LGHDT, CDR2 YNNKEL (reference sequence). The ends were cut back, 2 bases at V and 6 bases at J, with 10 bases in the middle. CDR3 in amino acids: CASSQRRDDGYTF. The CDR3 DNA reads as TGTGCCAGCAGCCAACGGCGGGACGATGGCTACACCTTC.

The chain joins TRBV5-1 to TRBJ1-2; 8 positions match TRBD1. Trimming took 4 bases from V and 5 from J; bases not matched to a gene: 16. The germline CDR1 and CDR2 sequences are SGHRS and YFSETQ. The CDR3 has 17 amino acids. CDR3 nucleotides: TGCGCCAGCAGCGTTTCATCAGGGGGCTCGGGCAGTTATGGCTACACCTTC. Translation gives CASSVSSGGSGSYGYTF.

V and J are TRBV9 and TRBJ2-1; 11 nucleotides match TRBD2. V lost 6 bases and J lost 8; bases outside the gene matches: 10. CDR1 is SGDLS and CDR2 is YYNGEE in the germline V gene. This CDR3 region has 15 residues. CDR3 amino acids: CASTPRLAGKYEQFF. The CDR3 DNA sequence: TGTGCCAGCACCCCGAGACTAGCGGGGAAATATGAGCAGTTCTTC.

CDR3 protein: CASSSLNEQYF. The CDR3 DNA sequence: TGTGCCAGCAGCTCTCTAAACGAGCAGTACTTC. V is TRBV7-2 and J is TRBJ2-7; unclear D gene. The germline V and J ends were trimmed by 4 bases and 5 bases, with 6 bases remaining between them. Germline values: CDR1 SGHTA, CDR2 FQGNSA. The CDR3 loop spans 11 amino acids.

The V and J genes are TRBV7-9 and TRBJ1-5; D gene ambiguous. The CDR3 runs to 12 residues. The V end lost 5 bases, the J end lost 6 bases, and 8 bases lay between the germline ends. Germline lookup yields CDR1 SEHNR and CDR2 FQNEAQ (reference sequence). The CDR3 DNA follows: TGTGCCAGCAGCCCAGACTCTCAGCCCCAGCATTTT. It encodes CASSPDSQPQHF.

This clone was detected once. The gene calls are TRBV10-3 and TRBJ2-3; TRBD2 agrees at 12 bases. V lost 2 bases and J lost 4; bases outside the gene matches: 4. This CDR3 comprises 16 residues. CDR1 and CDR2 from the germline V gene are ENHRY and SYGVKD. The chain's CDR3 is CAISEELAGGSDTQYF. Written as DNA, the CDR3 is TGTGCCATCAGTGAGGAACTAGCGGGGGGCTCAGATACGCAGTATTTT.